This T cell receptor (beta chain) was found in a study of blood T cells in healthy people across ages. Trimming pared 5 bases from V and 7 bases from J, leaving 12 bases between. This CDR3 contains 13 residues. Concerning this clonotype itself: Its target is unknown.

Study conclusions and caveats: Strong correlation existed between TCR beta diversity and naive T cell percentage.

Sample-barcoded 5' priming and a J-beta primer mix drove a second PCR of 7 to 11 cycles. TCRdb reprocessed the 5' RACE reads with MiXCR, giving one entry per CDR3 protein. Among hundreds of thousands of distinct CDR3 sequences listed, about 25% were seen once. These same data were also listed under a study on T cells of mothers and their children. This second study notes: cDNA was made from all extracted RNA, around 1.5 ug per 15 ul. Each child gave about 3 million TCR beta CDR3 reads (each mother, over 9 million).

Material: blood. The chain links TRBV12-3 or TRBV12-4 to TRBJ2-1, with D hard to call. The sequence was collected from a boy between 5 and 17 years old in good health. The CDR3 DNA reads as TGTGCCAGCAGTCCTGGCAGTGGTAATGAGCAGTTCTTC. Residues: CASSPGSGNEQFF.